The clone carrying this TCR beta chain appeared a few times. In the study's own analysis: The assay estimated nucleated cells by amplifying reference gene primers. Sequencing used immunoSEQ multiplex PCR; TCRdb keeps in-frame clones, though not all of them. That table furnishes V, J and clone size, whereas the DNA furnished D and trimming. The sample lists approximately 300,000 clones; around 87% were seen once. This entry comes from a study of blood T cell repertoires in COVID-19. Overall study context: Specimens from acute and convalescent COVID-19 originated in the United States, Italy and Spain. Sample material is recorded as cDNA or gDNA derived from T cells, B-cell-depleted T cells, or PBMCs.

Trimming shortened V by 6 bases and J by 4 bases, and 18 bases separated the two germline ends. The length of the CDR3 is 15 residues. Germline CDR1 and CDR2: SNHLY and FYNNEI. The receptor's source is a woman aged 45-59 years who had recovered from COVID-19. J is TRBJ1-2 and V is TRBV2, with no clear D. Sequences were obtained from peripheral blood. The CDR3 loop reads CASRDLGGRGYGYTF. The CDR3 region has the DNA TGTGCCAGCAGGGACCTGGGTGGTCGGGGCTATGGCTACACCTTC.